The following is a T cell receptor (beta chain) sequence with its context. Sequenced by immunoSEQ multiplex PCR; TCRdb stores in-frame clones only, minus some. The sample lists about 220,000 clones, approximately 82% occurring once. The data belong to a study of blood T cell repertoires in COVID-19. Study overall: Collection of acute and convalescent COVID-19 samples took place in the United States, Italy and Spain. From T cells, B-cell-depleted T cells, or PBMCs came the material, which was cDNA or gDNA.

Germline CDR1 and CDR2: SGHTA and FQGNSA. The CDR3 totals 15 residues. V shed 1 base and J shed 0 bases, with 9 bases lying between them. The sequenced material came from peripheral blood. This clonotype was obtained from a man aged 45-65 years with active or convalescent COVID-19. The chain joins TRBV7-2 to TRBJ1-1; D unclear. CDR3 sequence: CASSLDRPMNTEAFF. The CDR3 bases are TGTGCCAGCAGCTTAGACCGTCCTATGAACACTGAAGCTTTCTTT.